The clone carrying this T cell receptor beta chain was seen a few times. The sample originates from a study of blood T cell repertoires in COVID-19. Overall study context: From the United States, Italy and Spain came samples of acute and convalescent COVID-19.

The CDR3 extends over 12 amino acids. Germline V lookup: CDR1 MNHNY, CDR2 SVGAGI (reference sequence). V lost 6 bases and J 7 bases, leaving 12 bases between the germline ends. In the original analysis: Reference gene primer amplification gave nucleated cell count estimates. Assay: immunoSEQ multiplex PCR; the TCRdb copy retains only in-frame clones and omits some. V and J calls and clone size are given by that table; D and trimming were obtained from the DNA. The data contain hundreds of thousands of clones, approximately 84% of them singletons. The sample comprised peripheral blood. The chain has TRBV6-6 and TRBJ1-2; D gene ambiguous. The receptor comes from a woman under 40 who had recovered from COVID-19. The CDR3: CASREQTSGYTF. CDR3 nucleotides: TGTGCCAGCAGAGAACAGACCTCTGGCTACACCTTC.